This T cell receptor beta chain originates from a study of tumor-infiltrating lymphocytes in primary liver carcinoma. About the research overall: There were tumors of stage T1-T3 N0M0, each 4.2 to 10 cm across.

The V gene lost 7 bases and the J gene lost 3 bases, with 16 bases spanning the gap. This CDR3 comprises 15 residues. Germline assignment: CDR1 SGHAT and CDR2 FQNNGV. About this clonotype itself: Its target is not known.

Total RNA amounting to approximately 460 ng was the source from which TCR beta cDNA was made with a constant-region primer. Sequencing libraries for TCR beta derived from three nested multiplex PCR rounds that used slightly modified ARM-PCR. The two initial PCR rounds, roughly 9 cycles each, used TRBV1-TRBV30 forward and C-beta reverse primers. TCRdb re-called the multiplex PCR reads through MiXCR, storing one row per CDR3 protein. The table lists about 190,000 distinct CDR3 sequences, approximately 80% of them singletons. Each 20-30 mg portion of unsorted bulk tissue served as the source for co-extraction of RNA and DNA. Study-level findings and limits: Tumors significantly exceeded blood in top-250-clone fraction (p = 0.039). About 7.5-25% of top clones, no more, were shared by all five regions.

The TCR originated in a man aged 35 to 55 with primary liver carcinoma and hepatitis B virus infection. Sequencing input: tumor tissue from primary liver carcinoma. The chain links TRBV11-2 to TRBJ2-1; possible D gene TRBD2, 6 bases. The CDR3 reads CASNHGTSCYNEQFF. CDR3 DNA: TGTGCCAGCAACCACGGGACTTCTTGCTACAATGAGCAGTTCTTC.